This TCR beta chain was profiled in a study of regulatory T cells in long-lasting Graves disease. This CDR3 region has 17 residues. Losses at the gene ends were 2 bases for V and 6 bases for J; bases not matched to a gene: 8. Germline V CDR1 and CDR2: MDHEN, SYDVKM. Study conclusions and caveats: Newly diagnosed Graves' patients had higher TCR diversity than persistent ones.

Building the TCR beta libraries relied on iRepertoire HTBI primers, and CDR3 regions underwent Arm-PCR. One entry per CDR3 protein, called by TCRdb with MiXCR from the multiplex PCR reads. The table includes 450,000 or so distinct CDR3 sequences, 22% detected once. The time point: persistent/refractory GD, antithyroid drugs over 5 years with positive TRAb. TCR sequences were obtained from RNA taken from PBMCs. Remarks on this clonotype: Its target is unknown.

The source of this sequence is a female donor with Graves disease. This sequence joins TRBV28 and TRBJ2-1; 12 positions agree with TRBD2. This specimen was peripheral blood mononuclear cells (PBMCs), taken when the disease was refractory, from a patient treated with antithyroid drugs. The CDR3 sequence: CASSLPELLAGGNEQFF. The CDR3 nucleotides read TGTGCCAGCAGTTTACCCGAGCTACTAGCGGGAGGCAATGAGCAGTTCTTC.